The 9 T cell receptor beta chains in this list originate from one sample, sequenced in a study of blood T cells in healthy people across ages. A J-beta primer mix and a sample-barcoded 5' primer were used in a second PCR of about 6 to 12 cycles. TCRdb re-derived calls from the 5' RACE reads in MiXCR, one entry per CDR3 protein. Of fewer than 950,000 distinct CDR3 sequences listed, approximately 53% are singletons. Sequenced input: blood. The source is an elderly man in good health.

J is TRBJ2-7 and V is TRBV5-1; D unclear. CDR3 length: 14 amino acids. Looked up from germline, CDR1 is SGHRS and CDR2 is YFSETQ. V dropped 0 bases and J dropped 4 bases, with 11 bases sitting between them. The CDR3 reads CASSLAHSKYEQYF. CDR3 coding DNA: TGCGCCAGCAGCTTGGCCCACAGCAAATACGAGCAGTACTTC.

This sequence joins TRBV4-1 and TRBJ2-3; the D gene is possibly TRBD2 (6 bases). This CDR3 is 15 amino acids long. Germline-derived CDR1 and CDR2 are MGHRA and YSYEKL. V shed 2 bases and J shed 14 bases, with 23 bases lying between them. CDR3 sequence: CASSQPGERHRYAYF. CDR3 sequence (DNA): TGCGCCAGCAGCCAACCGGGGGAAAGGCACAGATACGCGTATTTT.

Comment on this clonotype: One junction end does not reproduce the germline sequence, and a read error may be involved. The chain links TRBV7-2 to TRBJ2-1; the D is unclear. Germline-derived CDR1 and CDR2 are SGHTA and FQGNSA. This CDR3 comprises 14 residues. The CDR3 bases are TGTGCCAGCAGCGTAGCTGCGTTTGGGAATGAGCAGTTCTTC. Its translation: CASSVAAFGNEQFF.

The chain recombines TRBV28 with TRBJ2-7; D perhaps matches TRBD2 (7 bases). The CDR3 spans 15 residues. Trimming took 3 bases from V and 0 from J, leaving 12 bases between them. Germline CDR1 MDHEN, CDR2 SYDVKM. The CDR3 sequence is CASSFEGGGSYEQYF. CDR3 coding DNA: TGTGCCAGCAGTTTCGAGGGAGGGGGCTCCTACGAGCAGTACTTC.

This clonotype was seen more than once but under ten times. V is TRBV6-1 and J is TRBJ2-7, with TRBD1 matching 10 bases. The germline gives CDR1 MNHNS, CDR2 SASEGT. The CDR3 covers 14 residues. J lost 4 bases, V lost 4 bases, and 4 bases had no gene match. The CDR3 loop reads CASSVAGQGYEQYF. The CDR3 nucleotides read TGTGCCAGCAGTGTTGCGGGACAGGGGTACGAGCAGTACTTC.

The V call is TRBV18, the J call TRBJ2-1, with D possibly matching TRBD1 (6 bases). The CDR3 runs 16 residues. Trimming shortened V by 3 bases and J by 0 bases, and 12 bases separated the two germline ends. The germline gives CDR1 KGHSH, CDR2 LQKENI. The CDR3 DNA reads TGTGCCAGCTCACCTTTTACAGGGAGCTCCTACAATGAGCAGTTCTTC. This sequence encodes CASSPFTGSSYNEQFF.

The chain links TRBV12-5 to TRBJ1-1; no clear D. Germline CDR1 reads LGHNT; CDR2 reads FRNRAP. The V and J ends lost 0 bases and 3 bases respectively, with 14 bases between them. The CDR3 runs to 16 residues. As DNA, the CDR3 is TGTGCTAGTGGTTTGGTAGCTGGACCCGGGGACACTGAAGCTTTCTTT. It codes for CASGLVAGPGDTEAFF.

The chain joins TRBV6-2 or TRBV6-3 to TRBJ2-1; 11 bases are a match to TRBD2. The CDR3 runs to 16 residues. Per the germline V gene, CDR1 is MNHEY and CDR2 is SVGEGT. The V gene end was trimmed by 5 bases and the J gene end by 9 bases; junction bases not matched to a gene: 12. As DNA, the CDR3 is TGTGCCAGCAGTCAATCGTATAGCGGGAGGGCCAGTGAGCAGTTCTTC. Translating gives CASSQSYSGRASEQFF.

This clonotype was picked up a small number of times. The chain has TRBV14 and TRBJ2-7, with 9 bases aligning to TRBD2. This CDR3 has 17 residues. Trimming removed 0 bases from V and 2 bases from J; junction bases left unmatched: 8. Germline V gene lookup returns CDR1 SGHDN and CDR2 FVKESK. The CDR3 loop reads CASSQDRASGIAYEQYF. The CDR3 nucleotides are TGTGCCAGCAGCCAAGATCGGGCTAGCGGGATAGCCTACGAGCAGTACTTC.